The rows below give T cell receptor beta chains drawn from one sample of a study of blood T cells in healthy people across ages. In TCRdb, the 5' RACE reads were re-called with MiXCR into one record per CDR3 protein. Counted here are 650,000 to 950,000 distinct CDR3 sequences, under 45% occurring once; the ten biggest clones make up roughly 18%. Sample: blood. The receptors come from a man aged 55 to 69 in good health. Both conserved end residues are part of each CDR3. The order of the fields is V gene, D gene, clone size, J gene, CDR3 protein, CDR3 DNA. D genes are given only for firm matches. Clone size is stated in some rows and not others, as once, few, many or a class when expanded.

v_call: TRBV4-3
d_call: TRBD1
clone_size: many
j_call: TRBJ2-1
cdr3_aa: CASSQDPGTGWGGGEQFF
cdr3_nt: TGCGCCAGCAGCCAGGATCCCGGGACAGGCTGGGGAGGCGGTGAGCAGTTCTTC

v_call: TRBV20-1
d_call: .
clone_size: few
j_call: TRBJ1-4
cdr3_aa: CSARATGENEKLFF
cdr3_nt: TGCAGTGCTAGAGCGACGGGGGAAAATGAAAAACTGTTTTTT

v_call: TRBV20-1
d_call: .
clone_size: .
j_call: TRBJ1-5
cdr3_aa: CSAPKQETTNQPQHF
cdr3_nt: TGCAGTGCCCCCAAACAGGAAACAACCAATCAGCCCCAGCATTTT

v_call: TRBV6-2/TRBV6-3
d_call: .
clone_size: few
j_call: TRBJ2-1
cdr3_aa: CASSYVGNEQFF
cdr3_nt: TGTGCCAGCAGTTACGTAGGTAATGAGCAGTTCTTC

v_call: TRBV11-3
d_call: .
clone_size: .
j_call: TRBJ2-7
cdr3_aa: CASSPDAVQKDQYF
cdr3_nt: TGTGCCAGCAGCCCTGATGCAGTCCAAAAGGACCAGTACTTC

v_call: TRBV5-1
d_call: TRBD1
clone_size: .
j_call: TRBJ2-5
cdr3_aa: CASSFTRDRYSEQYF
cdr3_nt: TGCGCCAGCAGCTTCACCCGGGACAGGTATTCGGAGCAGTACTTC

v_call: TRBV3-1
d_call: .
clone_size: .
j_call: TRBJ2-7
cdr3_aa: CASSQVPSESYEQYF
cdr3_nt: TGTGCCAGCAGCCAAGTTCCTTCCGAGTCCTACGAGCAGTACTTC

v_call: TRBV15
d_call: TRBD1
clone_size: .
j_call: TRBJ1-2
cdr3_aa: CATSRDPHRDRVNLRGYTF
cdr3_nt: TGTGCCACCAGCAGAGACCCCCACCGGGACAGGGTTAATTTGCGTGGCTACACCTTC

v_call: TRBV7-9
d_call: .
clone_size: few
j_call: TRBJ1-2
cdr3_aa: CASSLALRDGYTF
cdr3_nt: TGTGCCAGCAGCTTAGCCCTCAGGGATGGCTACACCTTC

v_call: TRBV5-1
d_call: TRBD1
clone_size: few
j_call: TRBJ2-7
cdr3_aa: CASRSGTGSGEQYF
cdr3_nt: TGCGCCAGCAGGAGTGGGACAGGGTCTGGCGAGCAGTACTTC

v_call: TRBV25-1
d_call: TRBD1
clone_size: .
j_call: TRBJ2-1
cdr3_aa: CASSETGMGSYNEQFF
cdr3_nt: TGTGCCAGCAGTGAGACAGGGATGGGTTCCTACAATGAGCAGTTCTTC

v_call: TRBV5-1
d_call: .
clone_size: .
j_call: TRBJ2-3
cdr3_aa: CAGNSGTSTDTQYF
cdr3_nt: TGCGCCGGTAATAGTGGAACTAGCACAGATACGCAGTATTTT

v_call: TRBV7-2
d_call: TRBD2
clone_size: .
j_call: TRBJ2-3
cdr3_aa: CASSLWPSGVSTDTQYF
cdr3_nt: TGTGCCAGCAGCTTATGGCCTAGCGGGGTTAGCACAGATACGCAGTATTTT

v_call: TRBV28
d_call: .
clone_size: .
j_call: TRBJ1-5
cdr3_aa: CASSLRQHNQPQHF
cdr3_nt: TGTGCCAGCAGCCTTAGACAGCACAATCAGCCCCAGCATTTT

v_call: TRBV5-4
d_call: .
clone_size: many
j_call: TRBJ2-2
cdr3_aa: CASSLDPGTGELFF
cdr3_nt: TGTGCCAGCAGCTTAGACCCGGGAACCGGGGAGCTGTTTTTT

v_call: TRBV20-1
d_call: .
clone_size: .
j_call: TRBJ1-2
cdr3_aa: CSASPTGDYGYTF
cdr3_nt: TGCAGTGCTAGTCCCACAGGAGACTATGGCTACACCTTC

v_call: TRBV11-2
d_call: TRBD1
clone_size: .
j_call: TRBJ1-3
cdr3_aa: CASSSLRDRGNTIYF
cdr3_nt: TGTGCCAGCAGCTCTCTTCGGGACAGGGGAAACACCATATATTTT

v_call: TRBV12-3/TRBV12-4
d_call: TRBD1
clone_size: few
j_call: TRBJ2-7
cdr3_aa: CASLSNDRGRYEQYF
cdr3_nt: TGTGCCAGCCTATCTAATGACAGGGGGAGATACGAGCAGTACTTC

v_call: TRBV6-6
d_call: TRBD2
clone_size: many
j_call: TRBJ2-7
cdr3_aa: CASRRRTSGGTDHEQYF
cdr3_nt: TGTGCCAGCAGACGCCGGACTAGCGGGGGGACAGACCACGAGCAGTACTTC

v_call: TRBV6-1
d_call: TRBD1
clone_size: few
j_call: TRBJ1-6
cdr3_aa: CASNRQGFINSPLHF
cdr3_nt: TGTGCCAGCAATCGACAGGGGTTTATTAATTCACCCCTCCACTTT